These T cell receptor beta chains were read from a single sample in a study of T cell responses to AZD1222 COVID-19 vaccine. Profiling relied on immunoSEQ multiplex PCR, and the TCRdb table lists in-frame clones only, not all of them. The data contain some 130,000 clones, roughly 88% of them seen just once; the ten biggest clones take up less than 1.3%. Sequenced material: peripheral blood, taken 28 days after the second AZD1222 dose. Receptors were obtained from an adult who received the AZD1222 COVID-19 vaccine. The CDR3 runs from the conserved cysteine through the conserved F or W. D genes are given only for firm matches. Expanded clones get a size class; other rows say once, few or many, or leave the size out.

clone size	V gene	J gene	D gene	CDR3 DNA	CDR3 protein
once	TRBV6-5	TRBJ1-1	NA	TGTGCCAGCAGTTACGGTCAGACTAACACTGAAGCTTTCTTT	CASSYGQTNTEAFF
NA	TRBV29-1	TRBJ1-5	NA	TGCAGCGTTGAAAACGGGGTTGGTCAGCCCCAGCATTTT	CSVENGVGQPQHF
NA	TRBV7-9	TRBJ2-2	NA	TGTGCCAGCAGCCCGCTAGGCGGGGAGCTGTTTTTT	CASSPLGGELFF
NA	TRBV24-1	TRBJ2-5	TRBD1	TGTGCCACCAGTGATTTGCAGACAGGGCGGGAGACCCAGTACTTC	CATSDLQTGRETQYF
NA	TRBV27	TRBJ1-5	TRBD1	TGTGCCAGCAGCCCGACAGGGTCCGAGGGTCAGCCCCAGCATTTT	CASSPTGSEGQPQHF
once	TRBV5-1	TRBJ1-1	TRBD1	TGCGCCAGCAGCTTGGTAGGGACAGGGAACACTGAAGCTTTCTTT	CASSLVGTGNTEAFF
NA	TRBV5-1	TRBJ1-4	NA	TGCGCCAGCAGGCCGCGTATCGGAAATGAAAAACTGTTTTTT	CASRPRIGNEKLFF
NA	TRBV5-6	TRBJ1-2	NA	TGTGCCAGCAGGTCTGGGGGGTATGGCTACACCTTC	CASRSGGYGYTF
NA	TRBV5-4	TRBJ2-2	TRBD1	TGTGCCAGCAGCTTACCGGGACAGCGGAACACCGGGGAGCTGTTTTTT	CASSLPGQRNTGELFF
NA	TRBV18	TRBJ1-1	NA	TGTGCCAGCTCACCACCGGGGAACACTGAAGCTTTCTTT	CASSPPGNTEAFF
NA	TRBV2	TRBJ1-6	NA	TGTGCCAGCGGGAGGGGTAGCTCCTATAATTCACCCCTCCACTTT	CASGRGSSYNSPLHF
once	TRBV18	TRBJ2-6	NA	TGTGCCAGCTCACCAACCGGGGCCGGGGCCAACGTCCTGACTTTC	CASSPTGAGANVLTF
NA	TRBV2	TRBJ1-6	NA	TGTGCCAGCAGTGATCTGAGCCCGAGAGGATCACCCCTCCACTTT	CASSDLSPRGSPLHF
few	TRBV5-6	TRBJ2-6	NA	TGTGCCAGCAGCTTGGGGGTCTCTGGGGCCAACGTCCTGACTTTC	CASSLGVSGANVLTF
NA	TRBV5-1	TRBJ1-4	NA	TGCGCCAGCAGCTCGGGGACACTGAGGGGTGAAAAACTGTTTTTT	CASSSGTLRGEKLFF
NA	TRBV7-3	TRBJ2-3	NA	TGTGCCAGCAGCGCGGACAACACAGATACGCAGTATTTT	CASSADNTDTQYF